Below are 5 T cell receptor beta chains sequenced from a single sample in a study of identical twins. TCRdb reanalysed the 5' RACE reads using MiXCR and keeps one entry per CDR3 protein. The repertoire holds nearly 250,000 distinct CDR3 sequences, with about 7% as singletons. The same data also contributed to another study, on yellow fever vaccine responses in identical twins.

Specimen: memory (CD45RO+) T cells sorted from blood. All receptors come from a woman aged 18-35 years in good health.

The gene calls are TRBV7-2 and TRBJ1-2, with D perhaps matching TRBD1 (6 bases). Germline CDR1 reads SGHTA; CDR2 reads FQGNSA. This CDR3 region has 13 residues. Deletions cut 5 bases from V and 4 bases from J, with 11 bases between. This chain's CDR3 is CASSQRGIYGYTF. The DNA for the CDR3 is TGTGCCAGCAGCCAGAGGGGGATCTATGGCTACACCTTC.

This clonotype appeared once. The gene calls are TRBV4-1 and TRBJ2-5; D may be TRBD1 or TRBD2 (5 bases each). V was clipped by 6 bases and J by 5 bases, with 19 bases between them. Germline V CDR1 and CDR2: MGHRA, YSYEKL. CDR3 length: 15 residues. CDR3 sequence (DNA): TGCGCCAGCAGAAGAAACCCCGTGGGGGAGGAGACCCAGTACTTC. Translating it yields CASRRNPVGEETQYF.

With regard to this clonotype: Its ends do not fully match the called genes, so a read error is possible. DNA of the CDR3: TGCGCCAGCAGCCAAGAAGAAAGGCTCACAGCTACGCAGTATTTT. It is translated as CASSQEERLTATQYF. V is TRBV4-1 and J is TRBJ2-3; D remains ambiguous. Germline V gives CDR1 MGHRA, CDR2 YSYEKL. The CDR3 contains 15 residues.

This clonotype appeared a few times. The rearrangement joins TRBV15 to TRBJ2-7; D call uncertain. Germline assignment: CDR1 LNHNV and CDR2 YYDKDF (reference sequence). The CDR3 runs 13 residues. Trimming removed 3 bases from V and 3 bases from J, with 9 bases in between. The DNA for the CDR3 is TGTGCCACCAGCAGGGCCCCGCTCTACGAGCAGTACTTC. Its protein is CATSRAPLYEQYF.

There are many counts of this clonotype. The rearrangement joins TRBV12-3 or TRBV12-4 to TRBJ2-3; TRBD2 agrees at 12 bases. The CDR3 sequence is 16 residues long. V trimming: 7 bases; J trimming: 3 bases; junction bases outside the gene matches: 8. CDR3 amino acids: CASTPRTSGKTDTQYF. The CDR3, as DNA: TGTGCCAGCACCCCCCGGACTAGCGGGAAAACAGATACGCAGTATTTT.